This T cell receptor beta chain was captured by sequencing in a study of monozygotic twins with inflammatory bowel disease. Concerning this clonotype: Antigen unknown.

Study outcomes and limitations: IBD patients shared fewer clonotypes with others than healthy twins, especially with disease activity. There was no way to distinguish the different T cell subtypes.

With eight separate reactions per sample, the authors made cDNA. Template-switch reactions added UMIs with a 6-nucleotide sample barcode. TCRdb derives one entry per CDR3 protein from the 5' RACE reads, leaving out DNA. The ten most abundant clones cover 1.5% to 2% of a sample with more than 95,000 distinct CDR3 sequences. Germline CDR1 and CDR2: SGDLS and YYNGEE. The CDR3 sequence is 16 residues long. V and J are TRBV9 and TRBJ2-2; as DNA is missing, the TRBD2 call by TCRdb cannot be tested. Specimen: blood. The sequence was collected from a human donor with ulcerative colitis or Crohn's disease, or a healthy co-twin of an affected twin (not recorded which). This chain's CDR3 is CASSVGAGGDTGELFF.